The source of this TCR beta chain is a study of T cell changes during pregnancy in multiple sclerosis. Measured with immunoSEQ multiplex PCR; TCRdb has only the in-frame clones, and not every one. The table has 90,000 to 120,000 clones, 85% to 95% seen once. The receptor was derived from a female donor with multiple sclerosis, enrolled in a pregnancy study. Sequences were derived from peripheral blood, sampled in the second trimester of pregnancy.

CDR3 bases: TGCAGCGCCCTACAGGTGACCTCTGGAAACACCATATATTTT. Protein: CSALQVTSGNTIYF. The J gene is TRBJ1-3, the V gene TRBV29-1; perhaps TRBD1 as D (5 bases). CDR1 and CDR2 from the germline V gene are SQVTM and ANQGSEA. The V gene lost 7 bases and the J gene lost 0 bases, with 13 bases spanning the gap. The CDR3 is made up of 14 amino acids.